This TCR beta chain was captured in a study of CD4 T cells in relation to SARS-CoV-2 and coronaviruses. This clone was found a few times. The target antigen is unknown. Profiled with immunoSEQ multiplex PCR; TCRdb holds only in-frame clones, not every one. This repertoire shows just over 15,000 clones, 60% to 80% found once; its top ten account for around 18%. Before the COVID-19 pandemic, during about 2011-2019, CD4+ T cells were taken from unexposed donors. The cells were cultured for around ten days before CD4+ T cells were isolated. Cells permitting, SARS-CoV-2 S/N and four cold-coronavirus spikes were tested on unexposed-donor CD4+ T cells. The CDR3 extends over 15 amino acids. V dropped 4 bases and J dropped 10 bases, with 17 bases sitting between them. Germline V gene data show CDR1 as ENHRY and CDR2 as SYGVKD. Whole-study results and caveats: Compared with monoreactive clones, crossreactive clones showed significantly weaker SARS-CoV-2 expansion.

V and J are TRBV10-3 and TRBJ1-6; D gene ambiguous. The sample comprised CD4+ T cells from PBMCs, cultured in vitro. The clonotype comes from a human donor in good health. The CDR3 region is CAISGSAGLDSPLHF. The CDR3 nucleotides read TGTGCCATCAGTGGATCAGCGGGCCTTGACTCACCCCTCCACTTT.